The 16 T cell receptor beta chains below come from one sample, sequenced in a study of T cell changes during pregnancy in multiple sclerosis. The repertoire was sequenced with immunoSEQ multiplex PCR; TCRdb's copy has only in-frame clones and lacks some. The sample contains more than 50,000 clones, around 90% of which appear only once. Sequenced material: peripheral blood, taken in the first trimester of pregnancy. These TCRs come from a female donor in good health, enrolled as a control in a pregnancy study.

This clone was recorded only once. The rearrangement joins TRBV7-2 to TRBJ2-1; 7 nucleotides align to TRBD2. Germline CDR1 reads SGHTA; CDR2 reads FQGNSA. The junction had 9 bases not matched to a gene; V was cut back by 1 base and J by 12 bases. CDR3 length: 14 amino acids. In DNA form, the CDR3 reads TGTGCCAGCAGCTTAGGTGGTGGGGGGGACGGGCAGTTCTTC. Encoded protein: CASSLGGGGDGQFF.

The V gene is TRBV11-3, the J gene TRBJ2-1; D is possibly TRBD2 (6 bases). The CDR3 covers 15 residues. V lost 2 bases to trimming and J lost 2 bases, with 10 bases between them. The germline V gene encodes CDR1 SGHNT and CDR2 YENEEA. CDR3 nucleotide sequence: TGTGCCAGCAGCTTAACAGCGGGCACCTACAATGAGCAGTTCTTC. It encodes CASSLTAGTYNEQFF.

The V call is TRBV6-5, the J call TRBJ2-1, with 7 bases lining up with TRBD1. The germline V gene encodes CDR1 MNHEY and CDR2 SVGAGI. With V trimmed by 6 bases and J by 5 bases, 10 bases remained unmatched. CDR3 length equals 15 residues. CDR3 sequence (DNA): TGTGCCAGCAGGGTGCCGGGACAGTGGAACAATGAGCAGTTCTTC. This gives the protein CASRVPGQWNNEQFF.

The chain uses TRBV4-1 and TRBJ2-7; TRBD2 aligns across 8 bases. The CDR3 spans 15 residues. J was trimmed by 6 bases and V by 4 bases; bases with no gene match: 11. Germline loops: CDR1 MGHRA, CDR2 YSYEKL. The CDR3: CASSPHPGLVPEQYF. Here the CDR3 DNA reads TGCGCCAGCAGCCCCCACCCGGGACTAGTACCCGAGCAGTACTTC.

V is TRBV15 and J is TRBJ2-7, with D tentatively TRBD1 (6 bases). The CDR3 contains 14 residues. V lost 0 bases to trimming and J lost 3 bases, with 9 bases between them. Germline lookup yields CDR1 LNHNV and CDR2 YYDKDF (reference sequence). Here the CDR3 DNA reads TGTGCCACCAGCAGAGATATCAGGGGCTACGAGCAGTACTTC. Its translation: CATSRDIRGYEQYF. Filled out from reference TRBV15 and TRBJ2-7, the complete variable domain reads DAMVIQNPRYQVTQFGKPVTLSCSQTLNHNVMYWYQQKSSQAPKLLFHYYDKDFNNEADTPDNFQSRRPNTSFCFLDIRSPGLGDTAMYLCATSRDIRGYEQYFGPGTRLTVT.

The chain has TRBV9 and TRBJ2-7; D remains ambiguous. The CDR3 runs to 13 residues. Germline values: CDR1 SGDLS, CDR2 YYNGEE. V was trimmed by 4 bases and J by 3 bases, leaving 11 bases between them. The CDR3 protein is CASSPVPGYEQYF. The CDR3 bases are TGTGCCAGCAGCCCGGTCCCTGGCTACGAGCAGTACTTC.

In this sample, this clone turned up once. The rearrangement uses TRBV5-1 and TRBJ1-1, with TRBD1 as a possible D gene (5 bases). Trimming pared 5 bases from V and 1 base from J, leaving 6 bases between. This CDR3 spans 12 amino acids. Germline V gives CDR1 SGHRS, CDR2 YFSETQ. The CDR3 is CASRQGNTEAFF. The CDR3 coding sequence is TGCGCCAGCAGGCAGGGGAACACTGAAGCTTTCTTT.

The chain uses TRBV5-1 and TRBJ2-1; 7 bases fit TRBD2. CDR1 and CDR2 from the germline V gene are SGHRS and YFSETQ. This CDR3 is built from 16 residues. Trimming removed 2 bases from V and 0 bases from J; junction bases left unmatched: 5. The CDR3 is CASSFSGLSSYNEQFF. The CDR3 region has the DNA TGCGCCAGCAGCTTTAGCGGGCTGAGCTCCTACAATGAGCAGTTCTTC. Full variable domain (missing parts from reference TRBV5-1 and TRBJ2-1): KAGVTQTPRYLIKTRGQQVTLSCSPISGHRSVSWYQQTPGQGLQFLFEYFSETQRNKGNFPGRFSGRQFSNSRSEMNVSTLELGDSALYLCASSFSGLSSYNEQFFGPGTRLTVL.

The chain employs TRBV14 and TRBJ2-1, with D perhaps matching TRBD1 (7 bases). V lost 5 bases and J lost 0, with 14 bases in between. The CDR3 sequence is 16 residues long. Per germline, CDR1 SGHDN and CDR2 FVKESK. CDR3 DNA: TGTGCCAGCAGCACCCGACAGGGAGGCTCCTACAATGAGCAGTTCTTC. It yields the protein CASSTRQGGSYNEQFF.

A single count supports this clone. The V gene is TRBV11-2, the J gene TRBJ1-2, with a possible D match to TRBD1 (6 bases). V shed 1 base and J shed 7 bases, with 7 bases lying between them. Germline values: CDR1 SGHAT, CDR2 FQNNGV. The CDR3 has 12 amino acids. The CDR3 nucleotides are TGTGCCAGCAGCTTAGGGGACATTGGCTACACCTTC. It encodes CASSLGDIGYTF.

The rearrangement links TRBV23-1 to TRBJ1-5, with 9 bases identical to TRBD1. TRBV23-1 is given ORF status, its function remaining uncertain. The trim removed 2 bases at V and 2 bases at J, leaving 1 base unmatched. This CDR3 comprises 15 residues. The CDR3 protein is CASSQRTGGNQPQHF. In DNA form, the CDR3 reads TGCGCCAGCAGTCAAAGGACAGGGGGCAATCAGCCCCAGCATTTT.

This rearrangement joins TRBV29-1 to TRBJ1-2; D perhaps matches TRBD1 (5 bases). The CDR3 length is 13 residues. The V and J ends lost 6 bases and 3 bases respectively, with 14 bases between them. Looked up from germline, CDR1 is SQVTM and CDR2 is ANQGSEA. In nucleotides, the CDR3 is TGCAGCGTGGGGGGGAGCGGAGACTATGGCTACACCTTC. Protein sequence: CSVGGSGDYGYTF.

The chain uses TRBV5-1 and TRBJ2-2, with 10 bases fitting TRBD1. The CDR3 loop spans 15 amino acids. In germline, CDR1 is SGHRS, CDR2 YFSETQ. V lost 0 bases, J lost 7 bases, and 3 bases stayed unmatched. The CDR3 region has the DNA TGCGCCAGCAGCTTGGGACAGGGGGCTGGCGGGGAGCTGTTTTTT. This encodes CASSLGQGAGGELFF.

The J gene is TRBJ1-1, the V gene TRBV5-5; possible D gene TRBD1, 6 bases. Trimming cost V 3 bases and J 1 base, with 13 bases left between them. The CDR3 extends over 15 amino acids. Germline CDR1 reads SGHKS; CDR2 reads YYEKEE (reference sequence). This chain's CDR3 is CASSSLQGGNTEAFF. The CDR3 coding sequence is TGTGCCAGCAGCTCGTTACAGGGTGGGAACACTGAAGCTTTCTTT.

The chain couples TRBV9 to TRBJ1-6; D unresolved. Germline CDR1 SGDLS, CDR2 YYNGEE. The CDR3 runs to 16 residues. V was trimmed by 4 bases and J by 0 bases, leaving 11 bases between them. Written as DNA, the CDR3 is TGTGCCAGCAGCCCCGACACCAGCTCCTATAATTCACCCCTCCACTTT. Translation: CASSPDTSSYNSPLHF.

The V gene is TRBV27, the J gene TRBJ2-1; 7 bases align to TRBD2. Trimming at V came to 4 bases and at J to 8 bases, leaving 8 bases not matched to a gene. Germline-derived CDR1 and CDR2 are MNHEY and SMNVEV (reference sequence). The CDR3 covers 14 residues. The chain's CDR3 is CASSSLLGGDEQFF. The CDR3 DNA is TGTGCCAGCAGTTCCCTTTTGGGGGGGGATGAGCAGTTCTTC.